One and the same sample provided the 20 T cell receptor beta chains below, sequenced in a study of blood T cell repertoires in COVID-19. Generated by immunoSEQ multiplex PCR, the TCRdb table keeps only in-frame clones and is missing some. Altogether about 130,000 clones are present, 70% to 80% being singletons, with the ten largest covering about 5%. The material sequenced was peripheral blood. Receptors were obtained from a woman in her 70s with COVID-19, enrolled during active disease.

The V call is TRBV7-9, the J call TRBJ2-5; TRBD1 matches at 8 bases. Germline trimming cut 5 bases from V and 2 bases from J; bases unmatched to any gene: 7. The CDR3 runs 15 residues. Germline values: CDR1 SEHNR, CDR2 FQNEAQ (reference sequence). The CDR3 coding sequence is TGTGCCAGCAGCACCTATCACAGGGGGCAAGAGACCCAGTACTTC. Residues: CASSTYHRGQETQYF.

The chain couples TRBV28 to TRBJ1-6; TRBD1 aligns across 7 bases. The CDR3 spans 18 residues. After removal of 5 bases from V and 2 bases from J, the junction contained 12 bases not matched to a gene. CDR1 and CDR2 from the germline V gene are MDHEN and SYDVKM. CDR3 bases: TGTGCCAGCAGTCCTTCGCGAGGGGACAGACCCTATAATTCACCCCTCCACTTT. Protein product: CASSPSRGDRPYNSPLHF.

The chain carries TRBV4-2 and TRBJ2-3, with D perhaps TRBD2 (5 bases). Germline V gene data show CDR1 as LGHNA and CDR2 as YNFKEQ. The CDR3 runs 14 residues. Trimming shortened V by 1 base and J by 5 bases, and 10 bases separated the two germline ends. The CDR3 protein is CASSQGTLQDTQYF. The CDR3 DNA follows: TGTGCCAGCAGCCAAGGGACTCTTCAAGATACGCAGTATTTT.

CDR3 in amino acids: CASSSEQGLYSNQPQHF. In nucleotides, the CDR3 is TGTGCCAGCAGTTCCGAACAGGGCCTTTATAGCAATCAGCCCCAGCATTTT. The chain recombines TRBV28 with TRBJ1-5; the D gene is possibly TRBD1 (6 bases). CDR1 and CDR2 (germline): MDHEN, SYDVKM. V lost 4 bases and J lost 0, with 16 bases in between. The CDR3 has 17 residues.

This chain connects TRBV7-2 to TRBJ2-3; 8 bases fit TRBD2. J was trimmed by 6 bases and V by 3 bases; bases with no gene match: 11. This CDR3 is 16 amino acids long. CDR1 and CDR2 from the germline V gene are SGHTA and FQGNSA. Written as DNA, the CDR3 is TGTGCCAGCAGCTTCATAGCGGGGAAGGCAGGGGATACGCAGTATTTT. This sequence encodes CASSFIAGKAGDTQYF.

This clone was picked up one time. This chain links TRBV5-1 with TRBJ2-1; TRBD1 agrees at 7 bases. CDR1 is SGHRS, CDR2 YFSETQ, per germline. The CDR3 extends over 13 amino acids. J gave up 6 bases and V 4 bases, and 4 bases lay outside the gene matches. CDR3 coding DNA: TGCGCCAGCAGCGCCGGACAGGTCAATGAGCAGTTCTTC. Translation: CASSAGQVNEQFF.

The sample holds a few counts of this clone. This rearrangement joins TRBV19 to TRBJ2-5, with 12 bases matching TRBD1. The length of the CDR3 is 15 residues. V was clipped by 6 bases and J by 2 bases; unmatched bases: 4. CDR1 is LNHDA, CDR2 SQIVND, per germline (reference sequence). The chain's CDR3 is CASRGQGAYQETQYF. The CDR3 region has the DNA TGTGCCAGTAGGGGACAGGGGGCCTATCAAGAGACCCAGTACTTC.

The chain recombines TRBV13 with TRBJ1-1, with TRBD1 matching over 7 bases. Per the germline V gene, CDR1 is PRHDT and CDR2 is FYEKMQ (reference sequence). The CDR3 is 12 residues long. The J segment lost 4 bases and the V segment lost 9 bases, leaving 5 bases of the junction unmatched. The CDR3: CARLRDSTEAFF. As DNA, the CDR3 is TGTGCCAGGCTACGGGACAGCACTGAAGCTTTCTTT.

The chain combines TRBV19 with TRBJ1-2; D unclear. The germline CDR1 and CDR2 sequences are LNHDA and SQIVND (reference sequence). With 1 base removed from V and 6 bases from J, the gap between germline ends came to 15 bases. The CDR3 has 15 amino acids. CDR3: CASSIGASPRNGYTF. CDR3 nucleotides: TGTGCCAGTAGTATAGGGGCCAGTCCTCGGAATGGCTACACCTTC.

The gene calls are TRBV12-3 or TRBV12-4 and TRBJ1-1; the D gene is possibly TRBD1 (5 bases). This CDR3 has 13 amino acids. Trimming left V 6 bases short and J 4 bases short, with 12 bases between. The chain's CDR3 is CASRKDMGTEAFF. Here the CDR3 DNA reads TGTGCCAGCAGGAAGGACATGGGCACTGAAGCTTTCTTT.

Here the CDR3 DNA reads TGTGCCAGCTCACCACCGGGCGCCCAAGAGACCCAGTACTTC. Its protein product is CASSPPGAQETQYF. The rearrangement uses TRBV18 and TRBJ2-5, with D hard to call. Germline-derived CDR1 and CDR2 are KGHSH and LQKENI. V was trimmed by 0 bases and J by 1 base, leaving 6 bases between them. The CDR3 has 14 amino acids.

The chain carries TRBV7-9 and TRBJ2-6; D is possibly TRBD2 (7 bases). Per germline, CDR1 SEHNR and CDR2 FQNEAQ (reference sequence). This CDR3 region has 19 residues. Deletions cut 5 bases from V and 0 bases from J, with 20 bases between. The CDR3 nucleotides are TGTGCCAGCAGCCCATTCCCCACCGGGGGGCCCTCTGGGGCCAACGTCCTGACTTTC. The encoded protein is CASSPFPTGGPSGANVLTF.

This clone was seen only a few times. This rearrangement joins TRBV7-2 to TRBJ2-5, with a tentative D call TRBD2 (7 bases). The CDR3 is 15 amino acids. Germline V gives CDR1 SGHTA, CDR2 FQGNSA. Between the trimmed V and J ends, which lost 5 bases and 5 bases, there was a span of 18 bases. The CDR3 reads CASSGGAEDRETQYF. The CDR3 region has the DNA TGTGCCAGCAGCGGGGGGGCGGAAGACCGGGAGACCCAGTACTTC.

The chain joins TRBV28 to TRBJ1-6; 8 nucleotides match TRBD1. The CDR3 length is 16 residues. Germline V gene data show CDR1 as MDHEN and CDR2 as SYDVKM. V gave up 2 bases and J gave up 5 bases; unmatched junction bases: 5. The CDR3 reads CASSLILGQDNSPLHF. The CDR3 DNA sequence: TGTGCCAGCAGTTTAATCCTGGGACAGGATAATTCACCCCTCCACTTT.

The chain recombines TRBV11-2 with TRBJ2-7; D gene uncertain. Germline V gene sequence: CDR1 SGHAT, CDR2 FQNNGV. The CDR3 loop spans 16 amino acids. The germline V and J ends were trimmed by 0 bases and 5 bases, with 17 bases remaining between them. The CDR3 sequence: CASSLDFALGSNEQYF. The DNA for the CDR3 is TGTGCCAGCAGCTTAGATTTCGCCTTAGGTAGCAACGAGCAGTACTTC.

The genes are TRBV6-1 and TRBJ1-6, with D uncertain. Per the germline V gene, CDR1 is MNHNS and CDR2 is SASEGT. Between the trimmed V and J ends, which lost 3 bases and 2 bases, there was a span of 5 bases. This CDR3 has 14 residues. This chain's CDR3 is CASSDSAYNSPLHF. DNA of the CDR3: TGTGCCAGCAGTGACAGTGCCTATAATTCACCCCTCCACTTT.

The chain has TRBV3-1 (or the pseudogene TRBV3-2) and TRBJ2-7; TRBD1 might be the D (6 bases). V was cut by 1 base and J by 6 bases, with 10 bases left in between. Per germline, CDR1 LGHDT and CDR2 YNNKEL (reference sequence). The length of the CDR3 is 13 residues. CDR3 sequence (DNA): TGTGCCAGCAGCCAAGTTGAAGGGGGCGAGCAGTACTTC. Its translation is CASSQVEGGEQYF.

The V gene is TRBV2, the J gene TRBJ2-2; TRBD1 matches at 9 bases. Per germline, CDR1 SNHLY and CDR2 FYNNEI. J lost 6 bases, V lost 11 bases, and 7 bases had no gene match. The CDR3 has 13 amino acids. The CDR3 sequence is CAGSTGGAGELFF. The CDR3 nucleotides read TGTGCCGGATCGACAGGGGGGGCCGGGGAGCTGTTTTTT.

The chain carries TRBV4-3 and TRBJ2-2; no clear D gene. The V end lost 2 bases, the J end lost 7 bases, and 8 bases lay between the germline ends. CDR3 length equals 13 residues. Germline values: CDR1 LGHNA, CDR2 YSLEER. The CDR3 loop reads CASSQPFSGELFF. The CDR3 DNA is TGCGCCAGCAGCCAACCCTTCAGCGGGGAGCTGTTTTTT.

The chain is built from TRBV10-3 and TRBJ1-3; weak D call: TRBD1 (6 bases). In germline, CDR1 is ENHRY, CDR2 SYGVKD. This CDR3 has 15 residues. V was cut by 2 bases and J by 7 bases, with 15 bases left in between. The CDR3 is CAISEPGASSNTIYF. As DNA, the CDR3 is TGTGCCATCAGTGAGCCAGGGGCTTCTTCGAACACCATATATTTT.